This T cell receptor beta chain came from a study of regulatory T cells in long-lasting Graves disease. General study results and limits: Sample size, which was small, may have reduced accuracy.

This clonotype was counted at least ten times. Its antigen remains unidentified. According to the study, TCR beta libraries were built with iRepertoire HTBI primers and CDR3-region Arm-PCR. MiXCR, applied by TCRdb to the multiplex PCR reads, yields one record per CDR3 protein. Of hundreds of thousands of distinct CDR3 sequences listed, 15% to 20% are singletons. V shed 5 bases and J shed 0 bases, with 14 bases lying between them. Germline V gene lookup returns CDR1 MDHEN and CDR2 SYDVKM. The CDR3 runs to 16 residues. Regarding time point: newly diagnosed GD, antithyroid drugs for less than 3 months. RNA from PBMCs was the source of the TCR library.

This receptor was taken from a female donor with Graves disease. The sample in question was peripheral blood mononuclear cells (PBMCs), obtained at new diagnosis, from a patient treated with antithyroid drugs. The chain uses TRBV28 and TRBJ2-4, with D perhaps TRBD2 (5 bases). The CDR3 is CASSRVEDVAKNIQYF. CDR3 bases: TGTGCCAGCAGTCGGGTGGAGGACGTAGCCAAAAACATTCAGTACTTC.